The 8 T cell receptor beta chains reported below all come from one sample, sequenced in a study of T cell changes during pregnancy in multiple sclerosis. Some clones are missing from TCRdb's copy, which holds only in-frame ones; the method was immunoSEQ multiplex PCR. The table shows 40,000 or so clones, with roughly 90% occurring only once. The sample here was CD8+ T cells from peripheral blood mononuclear cells, taken in the first trimester of pregnancy. These receptor sequences come from a female donor with multiple sclerosis, enrolled in a pregnancy study.

The V call is TRBV25-1, the J call TRBJ2-3; D remains unclear. Germline values: CDR1 MGHDK, CDR2 SYGVNS. The CDR3 is made up of 16 amino acids. V was cut by 0 bases and J by 0 bases, with 10 bases left in between. The DNA for the CDR3 is TGTGCCAGCAGTGAATATTTCGCGACTAGCACAGATACGCAGTATTTT. Amino acid sequence: CASSEYFATSTDTQYF.

The chain couples TRBV12-2 to TRBJ1-2; the D segment call TRBD1 is taken from the table without a DNA check. TRBV12-2 is a pseudogene locus. The CDR3 loop spans 19 amino acids. As DNA, the CDR3 is TGTGCAAGTCGCTTAGGTAATTCTCTGGACAGCTACCCTAACTATGGCTACACCTTC. Translating gives CASRLGNSLDSYPNYGYTF.

The rearrangement joins TRBV5-6 to TRBJ1-1; D is perhaps TRBD1 (5 bases). The CDR3 contains 12 residues. Trimming cost V 4 bases and J 4 bases, with 8 bases left between them. Germline V gene data show CDR1 as SGHDT and CDR2 as YYEEEE. CDR3 sequence reads: CASSTGGTEAFF. The CDR3 nucleotides are TGTGCCAGCAGCACGGGGGGCACTGAAGCTTTCTTT.

The V call is TRBV27, the J call TRBJ2-2; the D gene is possibly TRBD1 (6 bases). CDR3 length equals 13 residues. The V gene's germline CDR1 is MNHEY and CDR2 SMNVEV (reference sequence). The germline V and J ends were trimmed by 7 bases and 3 bases, with 9 bases remaining between them. CDR3 in DNA: TGTGCCAGCAACCAGGGGTACACCGGGGAGCTGTTTTTT. Translating it yields CASNQGYTGELFF.

The chain has TRBV7-9 and TRBJ1-1, with TRBD1 as a possible D gene (6 bases). Germline CDR1 SEHNR, CDR2 FQNEAQ (reference sequence). V lost 0 bases and J 5 bases, leaving 22 bases between the germline ends. This CDR3 is built from 18 residues. CDR3 residues: CASSLAWQGNGVGTEAFF. The CDR3 nucleotides are TGTGCCAGCAGCTTAGCGTGGCAGGGGAATGGTGTGGGGACTGAAGCTTTCTTT.

The rearrangement uses TRBV7-8 and TRBJ2-3; 7 nucleotides align to TRBD2. The V and J ends lost 5 bases and 6 bases, in that order; junction bases with no gene match: 14. Germline CDR1 reads SGHVS; CDR2 reads FQNEAQ. The CDR3 has 16 amino acids. DNA of the CDR3: TGTGCCAGCAGCCGACTACTAGCGCGGGCGACGGATACGCAGTATTTT. Translation gives CASSRLLARATDTQYF. The variable domain in full, completed from reference TRBV7-8 and TRBJ2-3, reads GAGVSQSPRYKVAKRGQDVALRCDPISGHVSLFWYQQALGQGPEFLTYFQNEAQLDKSGLPSDRFFAERPEGSVSTLKIQRTQQEDSAVYLCASSRLLARATDTQYFGPGTRLTVL.

This clone was found once. The chain has TRBV7-2 and TRBJ1-5, with D hard to call. The CDR3 runs 15 residues. From germline, CDR1 is SGHTA and CDR2 FQGNSA. V dropped 5 bases and J dropped 4 bases, with 15 bases sitting between them. As DNA, the CDR3 is TGTGCCAGCAGCCCCGACTTTTCCCTAAATCAGCCCCAGCATTTT. Protein sequence: CASSPDFSLNQPQHF.

This clone was observed a single time. J is TRBJ2-1 and V is TRBV25-1; D might be TRBD1 (5 bases). The CDR3 is 14 amino acids. Germline CDR1 reads MGHDK; CDR2 reads SYGVNS. The germline V and J ends were trimmed by 2 bases and 2 bases, with 7 bases remaining between them. The CDR3 loop reads CASSEDSPYNEQFF. CDR3 bases: TGTGCCAGCAGTGAAGACAGCCCCTACAATGAGCAGTTCTTC.